The 17 T cell receptor beta chains in this list originate from one sample, sequenced in a study of OX40 agonist ivuxolimab in advanced cancers. Libraries were prepared by immunoSEQ multiplex PCR; TCRdb keeps only in-frame clonotypes and omits some of them. The top ten hold around 5.5% of the sample, which has over 85,000 clones, about nine tenths seen once. The sequenced sample was CD4+ or CD8+ T cells sorted from blood, obtained in a trial of the OX40 agonist ivuxolimab. The receptors stem from an adult with an advanced solid tumor such as melanoma, head and neck, liver or kidney cancer.

The genes are TRBV30 and TRBJ1-1; a weak D match, TRBD1 (5 bases). V shed 0 bases and J shed 7 bases, with 12 bases lying between them. The CDR3 consists of 13 residues. Per the germline V gene, CDR1 is GTSNPN and CDR2 is SVGIG (reference sequence). CDR3 coding DNA: TGTGCCTGGAGTGTACCCTTGGGACGTGAAGCTTTCTTT. Protein sequence: CAWSVPLGREAFF. The whole variable domain, remainder taken from reference TRBV30 and TRBJ1-1, is SQTIHQWPATLVQPVGSPLSLECTVEGTSNPNLYWYRQAAGRGLQLLFYSVGIGQISSEVPQNLSASRPQDRQFILSSKKLLLSDSGFYLCAWSVPLGREAFFGQGTRLTVV.

The V and J genes are TRBV4-2 and TRBJ2-1; 10 nucleotides match TRBD2. CDR1 and CDR2 from the germline V gene are LGHNA and YNFKEQ. The CDR3 runs 16 residues. The junction had 12 bases not matched to a gene; V was cut back by 4 bases and J by 9 bases. The CDR3 reads CASSPQASGRDGEQFF. CDR3 nucleotide sequence: TGTGCCAGCAGCCCCCAGGCCAGCGGGAGGGACGGTGAGCAGTTCTTC.

This clone was recorded a few times. V usage is TRBV5-1 and J usage is TRBJ1-5, with D tentatively TRBD1 (6 bases). Trimming took off 4 bases at V and 7 bases at J, with 18 bases between the two ends. Germline V gene lookup returns CDR1 SGHRS and CDR2 YFSETQ. This CDR3 contains 15 residues. In DNA, the CDR3 is TGCGCCAGCAGCCCCGAAGGACAGTTAAACCAGCCCCAGCATTTT. Translating it yields CASSPEGQLNQPQHF.

The CDR3, as DNA: TGTGCCAGCAGCTTGGGACGGCTAAGGAATTCACCCCTCCACTTT. Encoded protein: CASSLGRLRNSPLHF. This chain connects TRBV5-4 to TRBJ1-6, with D uncertain. Per germline, CDR1 SGHNT and CDR2 YYREEE (reference sequence). CDR3 length: 15 residues. V lost 0 bases and J 7 bases, leaving 11 bases between the germline ends.

The rearrangement uses TRBV5-1 and TRBJ1-3; TRBD1 matches 7 bases. The V segment lost 2 bases and the J segment 6 bases; nucleotides outside the gene matches: 2. This CDR3 is built from 13 residues. Germline V gene sequence: CDR1 SGHRS, CDR2 YFSETQ. This chain's CDR3 is CASSFEGANTIYF. CDR3 bases: TGCGCCAGCAGCTTCGAGGGGGCAAACACCATATATTTT.

This chain connects TRBV6-1 to TRBJ1-5, with 7 positions matching TRBD1. The germline V gene encodes CDR1 MNHNS and CDR2 SASEGT. Trimming at V came to 5 bases and at J to 2 bases, leaving 3 bases not matched to a gene. The CDR3 has 14 residues. CDR3 protein: CASSPGQGNQPQHF. The CDR3 DNA is TGTGCCAGCAGTCCCGGACAGGGCAATCAGCCCCAGCATTTT.

In its sample, this clone was seen once. The chain uses TRBV13 and TRBJ2-3; D is uncertain. Trimming took 1 base from V and 6 from J, leaving 11 bases between them. From germline, CDR1 is PRHDT and CDR2 FYEKMQ (reference sequence). This CDR3 region has 14 residues. CDR3 DNA: TGTGCCAGCAGCTTAGAAGGGCCGCCGGATACGCAGTATTTT. As protein: CASSLEGPPDTQYF.

This clone has more than one count but fewer than ten. CDR3 sequence reads: CATSRDSGNSPLHF. The CDR3 nucleotides read TGTGCCACCAGCAGAGATTCGGGGAATTCACCCCTCCACTTT. The chain recombines TRBV15 with TRBJ1-6; D not certain. The V gene's germline CDR1 is LNHNV and CDR2 YYDKDF (reference sequence). The CDR3 totals 14 residues. V gave up 0 bases and J gave up 7 bases, with 7 bases separating them. Based on the CDR3 plus reference TRBV15 and TRBJ1-6, the full variable domain is DAMVIQNPRYQVTQFGKPVTLSCSQTLNHNVMYWYQQKSSQAPKLLFHYYDKDFNNEADTPDNFQSRRPNTSFCFLDIRSPGLGDTAMYLCATSRDSGNSPLHFGNGTRLTVT.

The genes are TRBV27 and TRBJ1-1; no clear D gene. The CDR3 contains 12 residues. Looked up from germline, CDR1 is MNHEY and CDR2 is SMNVEV (reference sequence). Trimming took 4 bases from V and 4 from J, leaving 7 bases between them. CDR3 coding DNA: TGTGCCAGCAGTTCCACGGCCACTGAAGCTTTCTTT. This sequence encodes CASSSTATEAFF.

V gene TRBV7-9 combines with J gene TRBJ2-2, with D possibly matching TRBD1 (6 bases). This CDR3 region has 15 residues. Germline CDR1 and CDR2: SEHNR and FQNEAQ (reference sequence). Between the trimmed V and J ends, which lost 8 bases and 5 bases, there was a span of 18 bases. This chain's CDR3 is CASHYSTTGTGELFF. CDR3 DNA sequence: TGTGCCAGCCACTATTCAACGACAGGTACCGGGGAGCTGTTTTTT.

The gene calls are TRBV5-1 and TRBJ2-1; 8 bases align to TRBD2. The CDR3 sequence is 16 residues long. Germline CDR1 and CDR2: SGHRS and YFSETQ. V gave up 3 bases and J gave up 0 bases; unmatched junction bases: 5. CDR3 in DNA: TGCGCCAGCAGCTGGGGGCTAGCGGGCTCCTACAATGAGCAGTTCTTC. The encoded protein is CASSWGLAGSYNEQFF.

CDR3 in amino acids: CASSFSLGNTEAFF. CDR3 DNA: TGCGCCAGCAGCTTTTCCTTGGGGAACACTGAAGCTTTCTTT. J is TRBJ1-1 and V is TRBV5-1; no clear D. The CDR3 is made up of 14 amino acids. Germline CDR1 and CDR2: SGHRS and YFSETQ. Trimming removed 2 bases from V and 1 base from J, with 9 bases in between. Full variable domain (missing parts from reference TRBV5-1 and TRBJ1-1): KAGVTQTPRYLIKTRGQQVTLSCSPISGHRSVSWYQQTPGQGLQFLFEYFSETQRNKGNFPGRFSGRQFSNSRSEMNVSTLELGDSALYLCASSFSLGNTEAFFGQGTRLTVV.

The rearrangement links TRBV19 to TRBJ2-3; 9 bases map to TRBD2. There are 17 residues in the CDR3. From germline, CDR1 is LNHDA and CDR2 SQIVND (reference sequence). The V and J ends lost 4 bases and 5 bases, in that order; junction bases with no gene match: 13. CDR3 sequence: CASSRASGTTRIDTQYF. The CDR3 DNA reads TGTGCCAGTAGTAGGGCTAGCGGGACGACCAGGATAGATACGCAGTATTTT.

The chain carries TRBV25-1 and TRBJ1-3, with TRBD1 as a possible D gene (5 bases). CDR3 size: 15 residues. Germline loops: CDR1 MGHDK, CDR2 SYGVNS. V was pared by 2 bases and J by 2 bases, with 10 bases between. The CDR3 loop is CASSEQGGTGNTIYF. The CDR3 region has the DNA TGTGCCAGCAGTGAACAGGGAGGAACTGGAAACACCATATATTTT.

Only a few counts were recorded for this clone. The CDR3 region has the DNA TGTGCCAGCAGCTTAGAGGGGGTGAACACTGAAGCTTTCTTT. It encodes CASSLEGVNTEAFF. The genes are TRBV7-6 and TRBJ1-1; possible D gene TRBD1, 6 bases. Germline CDR1 SGHVS, CDR2 FNYEAQ. Trimming cost V 1 base and J 0 bases, with 6 bases left between them. CDR3 length equals 14 residues.

The rearrangement joins TRBV6-1 to TRBJ1-5; no definite D call. The CDR3 loop spans 13 amino acids. The V end was cut by 2 bases, the J end by 9 bases, with 11 bases between. Looked up from germline, CDR1 is MNHNS and CDR2 is SASEGT. The CDR3 DNA follows: TGTGCCAGCAGTGAAACCCGGCAGCTGCCCCAGCATTTT. The encoded protein is CASSETRQLPQHF.

The rearrangement links TRBV4-3 to TRBJ1-1; no reliable D call. Germline CDR1 is LGHNA and CDR2 is YSLEER. The CDR3 contains 13 residues. The ends were cut back, 0 bases at V and 7 bases at J, with 9 bases in the middle. CDR3 sequence reads: CASSQEVDGEAFF. Here the CDR3 DNA reads TGCGCCAGCAGCCAAGAGGTGGACGGTGAAGCTTTCTTT.